What follows is one TCR beta chain and its context. The entry originates in a study of blood T cell repertoires in COVID-19. On the study more broadly: There were acute and convalescent COVID-19 samples, and they came from the United States, Italy and Spain.

Generated by immunoSEQ multiplex PCR, the TCRdb table keeps only in-frame clones and is missing some. The table records 200,000 to 300,000 clones, around four fifths of them present only once. CDR3 length: 15 residues. J was trimmed by 7 bases and V by 6 bases; bases with no gene match: 5. Germline V gives CDR1 MNHEY, CDR2 SMNVEV (reference sequence). The chain is built from TRBV27 and TRBJ2-1, with 14 bases fitting TRBD2. The TCR comes from a woman between 55 and 75 years old with active or convalescent COVID-19. The sequenced sample consisted of peripheral blood. The CDR3 DNA sequence: TGTGCCAGCAGACGACTAGCGGGGGGGGCGAATGAGCAGTTCTTC. Encoded protein: CASRRLAGGANEQFF.